Below, 10 T cell receptor beta chains from the same sample are listed, as sequenced in a study of T cells in Graves' hyperthyroidism and ophthalmopathy. There were TCR beta CDR3 regions amplified from RNA transcripts. The study used the HTBI primer set for a first-round RT-PCR of the TCR CDR3. TCRdb independently ran MiXCR on the multiplex PCR reads; one entry per CDR3 protein. The repertoire holds about 600,000 distinct CDR3 sequences, approximately 15% seen once, with around 3.5% in the top ten. The sequenced material came from blood. The receptor source for this set is a woman in her thirties or forties with Graves' ophthalmopathy.

Comments on this clonotype: This may arise from a read error, as a much more abundant clone is one base away. The V gene is TRBV18, the J gene TRBJ1-1; D uncertain. Germline loops: CDR1 KGHSH, CDR2 LQKENI. This CDR3 is built from 14 residues. V was trimmed by 3 bases and J by 4 bases, leaving 12 bases between them. The CDR3 is CASSPTRLGTEAFF. For the CDR3, the DNA is TGTGCCAGCTCACCGACAAGGTTGGGCACTGAAGCTTTCTTT.

This clonotype showed up many times. This chain joins TRBV20-1 and TRBJ1-3; D is unresolved. Germline V CDR1 and CDR2: DFQATT, SNEGSKA (reference sequence). V was shortened by 1 base and J by 3 bases, with 7 bases between the two germline ends. This CDR3 comprises 13 residues. The CDR3: CSARVLNGNTIYF. The CDR3 DNA reads as TGCAGTGCTAGAGTTCTAAATGGAAACACCATATATTTT.

Here the CDR3 DNA reads TGTGCCAGCAGCCCATTCTGGGGTACCTCGAGCTCTGGAAACACCATATATTTT. Encoded protein: CASSPFWGTSSSGNTIYF. The chain combines TRBV3-1 with TRBJ1-3; no reliable D call. This CDR3 comprises 18 residues. Germline V gives CDR1 LGHDT, CDR2 YNNKEL (reference sequence). The germline V and J ends were trimmed by 4 bases and 0 bases, with 19 bases remaining between them.

This clonotype was detected a few times. This chain uses TRBV10-2 with TRBJ2-7, with D maybe TRBD1 (6 bases). Trimming cost V 10 bases and J 6 bases, with 25 bases left between them. There are 15 residues in the CDR3. The germline V gene has CDR1 WSHSY and CDR2 SAAADI. This CDR3 reads CATLKVAGDHLEQYF. CDR3 sequence (DNA): TGCGCCACCCTAAAGGTAGCAGGGGATCATCTCGAGCAGTACTTC.

This chain joins TRBV12-3 or TRBV12-4 and TRBJ1-3; D not certain. V was clipped by 5 bases and J by 0 bases, with 5 bases between them. The CDR3 loop spans 13 amino acids. CDR3 DNA sequence: TGTGCCAGCAGTCGGTTCTCTGGAAACACCATATATTTT. Encoded protein: CASSRFSGNTIYF.

This clonotype occurred many times. The V and J genes are TRBV20-1 and TRBJ2-5; a weak D match, TRBD1 (5 bases). In germline, CDR1 is DFQATT, CDR2 SNEGSKA (reference sequence). Trimming cost V 0 bases and J 1 base, with 9 bases left between them. This CDR3 is 14 amino acids long. For the CDR3, the DNA is TGCAGTGCTAGAGATGGGGCACGCCAAGAGACCCAGTACTTC. Its protein is CSARDGARQETQYF.

Comments on this clonotype: The conserved closing phenylalanine or tryptophan is absent in this CDR3, likely reflecting a read error. V usage is TRBV5-1 and J usage is TRBJ1-1; D call uncertain. The CDR3 spans 15 residues. Germline values: CDR1 SGHRS, CDR2 YFSETQ. V was pared by 0 bases and J by 2 bases, with 11 bases between. The CDR3 sequence: CASSLVSNFNTEAFS. In nucleotides, the CDR3 is TGCGCCAGCAGCTTGGTTTCTAATTTCAACACTGAAGCTTTCTCT.

The genes are TRBV6-2 or TRBV6-3 and TRBJ1-2; D might be TRBD1 (6 bases). Trimming took off 5 bases at V and 6 bases at J, with 13 bases between the two ends. Germline lookup yields CDR1 MNHEY and CDR2 SVGEGT. The CDR3 has 13 amino acids. DNA of the CDR3: TGTGCCAGCAGTCGCCGGGACAATAATGGCTACACCTTC. It yields the protein CASSRRDNNGYTF.

V gene TRBV5-1 combines with J gene TRBJ2-6; D is ambiguous. The germline CDR1 and CDR2 sequences are SGHRS and YFSETQ. Trimming removed 4 bases at V and 1 base at J, with 9 bases between. The CDR3 runs to 15 residues. Written as DNA, the CDR3 is TGCGCCAGCAGCAAGACCGCTTCTGGGGCCAACGTCCTGACTTTC. It yields the protein CASSKTASGANVLTF.

In its sample, this clonotype was seen many times. The V call is TRBV2, the J call TRBJ2-5; TRBD2 is a possible D gene (6 bases). Deletions cut 4 bases from V and 5 bases from J, with 11 bases between. The length of the CDR3 is 13 residues. CDR1 is SNHLY and CDR2 is FYNNEI in the germline V gene. CDR3 DNA: TGTGCCAGCAGTGGCGGGGAGGTGGAGACCCAGTACTTC. Translating it yields CASSGGEVETQYF. The full variable domain, rest sourced from reference TRBV2 and TRBJ2-5, is EPEVTQTPSHQVTQMGQEVILRCVPISNHLYFYWYRQILGQKVEFLVSFYNNEISEKSEIFDDQFSVERPDGSNFTLKIRSTKLEDSAMYFCASSGGEVETQYFGPGTRLLVL.